These T cell receptor beta chains were read from a single sample in a study of cytomegalovirus exposure and HLA in healthy donors. Clones were read by immunoSEQ multiplex PCR, and TCRdb kept only the in-frame ones, dropping some. The sample shows about 91,000 clones, about 70% of them seen only once. The sequencing input was PBMCs. Receptor source: a female donor in good health and CMV-seronegative. The CDR3 runs from the conserved cysteine through the conserved F or W. A D gene is named only where the DNA matches it firmly. Some rows mark clone size as missing; the rest say once, few, many or name a class of expanded clone.

j_call	clone_size	v_call	d_call	cdr3_nt	cdr3_aa
TRBJ2-7	few	TRBV7-8	TRBD2	TGTGCCAGCAGCCGCGTTAGCGGGAGCTCCTACGAGCAGTACTTC	CASSRVSGSSYEQYF
TRBJ2-4	NA	TRBV2	NA	TGTGCCAGCAGTGCTAGTCGGGGGAGAGCCAAAAACATTCAGTACTTC	CASSASRGRAKNIQYF
TRBJ2-7	once	TRBV27	TRBD1	TGTGCCAGCAGTTTTTCAAAGAGACAGGGCTCCTACGAGCAGTACTTC	CASSFSKRQGSYEQYF
TRBJ2-7	NA	TRBV7-9	TRBD2	TGTGCCAGCAGCCCTCCGACTAGCGCGGCCGGCGAGCAGTACTTC	CASSPPTSAAGEQYF
TRBJ2-5	few	TRBV7-7	TRBD1	TGTGCTAGCAGCCCGCGGACAGGGAGAGAGACCCAGTACTTC	CASSPRTGRETQYF
TRBJ1-5	NA	TRBV4-1	NA	TGCGCCAGCAGCCCTAGGGGGGGCTGGCAGCCCCAGCATTTT	CASSPRGGWQPQHF
TRBJ2-3	once	TRBV30	NA	TGTGCCTGGAAGAGGTCTAGCACAGATACGCAGTATTTT	CAWKRSSTDTQYF
TRBJ1-3	NA	TRBV11-2	NA	TGTGCCAGCAGCTTAGAGACTACCTCTGGAAACACCATATATTTT	CASSLETTSGNTIYF
TRBJ2-1	NA	TRBV29-1	NA	TGCAGCGTTGAATCTAAACCCAATGAGCAGTTCTTC	CSVESKPNEQFF
TRBJ1-4	NA	TRBV9	NA	TGTGCCAGCAGCGTAGGGCAGGGGCCTAATGAAAAACTGTTTTTT	CASSVGQGPNEKLFF
TRBJ1-2	NA	TRBV12-2	NA	TGTGCAAGTCGCGGACAGGGCTTTCACGGCAACTATGGCTACACCTTC	CASRGQGFHGNYGYTF
TRBJ1-1	NA	TRBV7-2	NA	TGTGCCAGCAGCTTAGGAGCGAACACTGAAGCTTTCTTT	CASSLGANTEAFF
TRBJ1-4	NA	TRBV18	TRBD1	TGTGCCAGCTCACGGGACAGGGGTTATGAAAAACTGTTTTTT	CASSRDRGYEKLFF